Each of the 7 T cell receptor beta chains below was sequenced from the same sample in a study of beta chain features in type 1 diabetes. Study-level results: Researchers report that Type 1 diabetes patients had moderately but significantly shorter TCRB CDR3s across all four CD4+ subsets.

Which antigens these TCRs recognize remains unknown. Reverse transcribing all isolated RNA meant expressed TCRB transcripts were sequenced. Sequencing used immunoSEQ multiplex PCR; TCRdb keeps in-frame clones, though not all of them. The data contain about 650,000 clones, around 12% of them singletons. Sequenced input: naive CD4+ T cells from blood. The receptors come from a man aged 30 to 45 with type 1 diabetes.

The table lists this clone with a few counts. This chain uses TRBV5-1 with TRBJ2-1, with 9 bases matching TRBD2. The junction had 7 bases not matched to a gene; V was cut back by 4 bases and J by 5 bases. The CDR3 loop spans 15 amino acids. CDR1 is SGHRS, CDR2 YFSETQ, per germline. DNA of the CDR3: TGCGCCAGCAGCCTGACTAGCGGCCCCAACAATGAGCAGTTCTTC. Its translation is CASSLTSGPNNEQFF.

CDR3 bases: TGTGCCAGCAGCCAAGATGTTTGGGGGACAGGGGGTTCCAATGAGCAGTTCTTC. This translates into CASSQDVWGTGGSNEQFF. The chain is built from TRBV14 and TRBJ2-1; TRBD1 aligns across 11 bases. CDR3 length: 18 residues. Per the germline V gene, CDR1 is SGHDN and CDR2 is FVKESK. Trimming cost V 0 bases and J 6 bases; bases outside gene matches: 10.

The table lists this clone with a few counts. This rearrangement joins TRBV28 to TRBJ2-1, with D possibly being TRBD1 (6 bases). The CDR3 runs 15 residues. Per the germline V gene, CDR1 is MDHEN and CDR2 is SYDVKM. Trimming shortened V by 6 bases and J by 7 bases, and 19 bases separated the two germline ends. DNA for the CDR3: TGTGCCAGCAGCCGAGGACAGCCGACGGGGAATGAGCAGTTCTTC. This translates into CASSRGQPTGNEQFF.

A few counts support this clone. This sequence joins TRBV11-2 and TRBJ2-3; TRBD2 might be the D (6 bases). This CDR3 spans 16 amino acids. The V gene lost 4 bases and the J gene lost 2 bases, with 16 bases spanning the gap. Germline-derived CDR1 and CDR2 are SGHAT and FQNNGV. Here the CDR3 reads CASSWPPGVVTDTQYF. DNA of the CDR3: TGTGCCAGCAGCTGGCCACCGGGGGTCGTCACAGATACGCAGTATTTT.

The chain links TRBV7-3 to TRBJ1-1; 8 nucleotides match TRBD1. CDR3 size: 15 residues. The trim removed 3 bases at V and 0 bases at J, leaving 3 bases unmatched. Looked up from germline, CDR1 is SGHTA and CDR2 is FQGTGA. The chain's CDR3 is CASSFGQGMNTEAFF. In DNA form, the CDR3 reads TGTGCCAGCAGCTTTGGACAGGGAATGAACACTGAAGCTTTCTTT.

The CDR3 DNA reads as TGTGCCAGCAGCTTAGTTACAGGGGTTGGAAACACCATATATTTT. This encodes CASSLVTGVGNTIYF. The rearrangement uses TRBV7-2 and TRBJ1-3; TRBD1 agrees at 7 bases. From germline, CDR1 is SGHTA and CDR2 FQGNSA. V gave up 1 base and J gave up 3 bases; unmatched junction bases: 3. The CDR3 covers 15 residues. The variable domain in full, with the rest retrieved from reference TRBV7-2 and TRBJ1-3, is GAGVSQSPSNKVTEKGKDVELRCDPISGHTALYWYRQSLGQGLEFLIYFQGNSAPDKSGLPSDRFSAERTGGSVSTLTIQRTQQEDSAVYLCASSLVTGVGNTIYFGEGSWLTVV.

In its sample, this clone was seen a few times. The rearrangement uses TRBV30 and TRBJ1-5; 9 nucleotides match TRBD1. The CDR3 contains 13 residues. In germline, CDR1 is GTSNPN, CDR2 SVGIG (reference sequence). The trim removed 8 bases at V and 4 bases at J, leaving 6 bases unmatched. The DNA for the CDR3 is TGTGCCCTAAGCGGGACAGGGAATCAGCCCCAGCATTTT. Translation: CALSGTGNQPQHF.